This passage covers 10 T cell receptor beta chains from one sample sequenced in a study of blood T cell repertoires in COVID-19. Data came from immunoSEQ multiplex PCR; TCRdb stores just in-frame clones and leaves some out. Of around 360,000 clones in the sample, approximately 87% were seen once. Sequences were obtained from peripheral blood. These receptors came from a woman in her 30s with COVID-19, enrolled during active disease.

The chain joins TRBV19 to TRBJ2-1; TRBD2 is a possible D gene (6 bases). The germline gives CDR1 LNHDA, CDR2 SQIVND (reference sequence). Deletions cut 4 bases from V and 8 bases from J, with 12 bases between. This CDR3 region has 13 residues. For the CDR3, the DNA is TGTGCCAGTAGTAACCTGGGACTCCATGAGCAGTTCTTC. This codes for CASSNLGLHEQFF.

The chain uses TRBV7-2 and TRBJ2-3; D is ambiguous. Trimming removed 5 bases from V and 5 bases from J, with 11 bases in between. The CDR3 has 13 amino acids. Germline CDR1 is SGHTA and CDR2 is FQGNSA. The CDR3 coding sequence is TGTGCCAGCAGCACCTACAGAGAAGATACGCAGTATTTT. It yields the protein CASSTYREDTQYF.

The chain carries TRBV18 and TRBJ1-1, with D possibly TRBD1 on 5 matching bases. The CDR3 is 14 residues long. CDR1 and CDR2 (germline): KGHSH, LQKENI. V lost 3 bases and J 3 bases, leaving 11 bases between the germline ends. The CDR3 here is CASSPFWGDTEAFF. In DNA form, the CDR3 reads TGTGCCAGCTCACCTTTCTGGGGGGACACTGAAGCTTTCTTT.

This clone was recorded once. The chain uses TRBV9 and TRBJ2-3; 9 nucleotides line up with TRBD1. The V segment lost 0 bases and the J segment 1 base; nucleotides outside the gene matches: 3. CDR1 and CDR2 from the germline V gene are SGDLS and YYNGEE. CDR3 length equals 16 residues. This CDR3 is CASSVGGQGGTDTQYF. Written as DNA, the CDR3 is TGTGCCAGCAGCGTAGGGGGACAGGGCGGCACAGATACGCAGTATTTT.

The rearrangement links TRBV19 to TRBJ1-5; 8 nucleotides match TRBD1. V was clipped by 3 bases and J by 4 bases; unmatched bases: 5. Germline lookup yields CDR1 LNHDA and CDR2 SQIVND (reference sequence). This CDR3 has 15 amino acids. The CDR3 loop reads CASSIAGTGNQPQHF. The CDR3 nucleotides are TGTGCCAGTAGTATCGCCGGGACAGGAAATCAGCCCCAGCATTTT.

The chain uses TRBV5-1 and TRBJ1-4; D call uncertain. The CDR3 is 14 amino acids. V was trimmed by 0 bases and J by 6 bases, leaving 9 bases between them. Germline CDR1 SGHRS, CDR2 YFSETQ. CDR3 nucleotide sequence: TGCGCCAGCAGCTTGGTGCAGAGCGATGAAAAACTGTTTTTT. Its protein product is CASSLVQSDEKLFF.

The rearrangement uses TRBV11-2 and TRBJ2-7; tentative D call: TRBD2 (6 bases). Trimming took 5 bases from V and 7 from J, leaving 21 bases between them. Germline assignment: CDR1 SGHAT and CDR2 FQNNGV. This CDR3 is 15 amino acids long. This chain's CDR3 is CASSTRERPGREQYF. The CDR3 DNA follows: TGTGCCAGCAGCACCAGAGAGAGGCCGGGGAGGGAGCAGTACTTC.

The table lists this clone with a count of one. V is TRBV19 and J is TRBJ2-3, with D tentatively TRBD2 (6 bases). The V gene's germline CDR1 is LNHDA and CDR2 SQIVND (reference sequence). V lost 5 bases and J 4 bases, leaving 19 bases between the germline ends. The CDR3 runs 16 residues. CDR3 DNA: TGTGCCAGTAGTCCTCCGGGAGCCTTTAGGGCAGATACGCAGTATTTT. Protein: CASSPPGAFRADTQYF.

The V call is TRBV2, the J call TRBJ1-1; a possible D gene is TRBD1 (5 bases). Trimming removed 6 bases from V and 10 bases from J, with 12 bases in between. Germline lookup yields CDR1 SNHLY and CDR2 FYNNEI. The CDR3 is made up of 11 amino acids. Here the CDR3 DNA reads TGTGCCAGCAGCTCCGGGAGGGGAGCTTTCTTT. Its translation: CASSSGRGAFF.

The chain is built from TRBV6-5 and TRBJ2-5, with D perhaps TRBD1 (6 bases). This CDR3 has 14 residues. The V end lost 0 bases, the J end lost 5 bases, and 10 bases lay between the germline ends. The germline V gene encodes CDR1 MNHEY and CDR2 SVGAGI. The CDR3 coding sequence is TGTGCCAGCAGTTACTCAGCAGGGGAGGAGACCCAGTACTTC. Translating gives CASSYSAGEETQYF.